The 16 T cell receptor beta chains below were found in one sample sequenced in a study of spatial heterogeneity in lung cancer. Via MiXCR, TCRdb re-called the 5' RACE reads, giving one row per CDR3 protein. This table has roughly 79,000 distinct CDR3 sequences, around 12% appearing once. As to time point: sample taken at primary tumor resection. Unsorted whole RNA from tumor, nontumor lung or frozen PBMC underwent sequencing. This specimen consisted of PBMCs, obtained at surgery. These receptors were obtained from a male donor with early-stage non-small cell lung cancer.

The chain carries TRBV5-1 and TRBJ2-3, with D perhaps TRBD1 (6 bases). V lost 0 bases and J 0 bases, leaving 8 bases between the germline ends. Per germline, CDR1 SGHRS and CDR2 YFSETQ. CDR3 length: 15 residues. CDR3 coding DNA: TGCGCCAGCAGCTTGGCAGACAGGAGCACAGATACGCAGTATTTT. Protein: CASSLADRSTDTQYF.

This clonotype was seen only a few times. DNA of the CDR3: TGTGCCAGCAGCCCAGGGACTAGCACGCTGGAGACCCAGTACTTC. Amino acid sequence: CASSPGTSTLETQYF. The chain joins TRBV9 to TRBJ2-5; TRBD2 matches 9 bases. Trimming took 4 bases from V and 5 from J; bases not matched to a gene: 9. The CDR3 consists of 15 residues. The germline gives CDR1 SGDLS, CDR2 YYNGEE.

This clonotype has at least ten counts. The chain has TRBV19 and TRBJ1-1; unclear D gene. The CDR3 is 13 amino acids. Looked up from germline, CDR1 is LNHDA and CDR2 is SQIVND (reference sequence). V shed 5 bases and J shed 4 bases, with 11 bases lying between them. CDR3 loop: CASSVGRGTEAFF. As DNA, the CDR3 is TGTGCCAGTAGTGTGGGAAGAGGCACTGAAGCTTTCTTT.

In this sample, this clonotype turned up a few times. The rearrangement links TRBV9 to TRBJ2-7, with D unclear. The V and J ends lost 3 bases and 2 bases respectively, with 12 bases between them. The CDR3 runs to 14 residues. Germline V gene sequence: CDR1 SGDLS, CDR2 YYNGEE. This CDR3 is CASSAGDITYEQYF. For the CDR3, the DNA is TGTGCCAGCAGCGCCGGAGACATCACCTACGAGCAGTACTTC.

This clonotype has ten or more counts. This chain joins TRBV7-9 and TRBJ1-5; D is perhaps TRBD1 (5 bases). Trimming took 7 bases from V and 6 from J, leaving 13 bases between them. Germline V gene data show CDR1 as SEHNR and CDR2 as FQNEAQ (reference sequence). The CDR3 is 13 residues long. The CDR3 nucleotides are TGTGCCAGCACCCCGGGGCTAGGTCAGCCCCAGCATTTT. Translating it yields CASTPGLGQPQHF.

This clonotype occurred many times. The chain combines TRBV12-3 or TRBV12-4 with TRBJ2-5; possible D gene TRBD2, 6 bases. CDR3 length: 14 amino acids. Trimming stripped 6 bases from V and 2 bases from J, with 13 bases between. The CDR3 loop reads CASSPPGVQETQYF. The CDR3 DNA sequence: TGTGCCAGCAGCCCCCCGGGGGTACAAGAGACCCAGTACTTC.

This clonotype was seen only a few times. The chain combines TRBV21-1 with TRBJ1-1. TRBV21-1 is described as a pseudogene. The CDR3 loop spans 15 amino acids. Here the CDR3 reads CASSKTDIRNTEAFF. The CDR3 DNA sequence: TGTGCCAGCAGCAAGACCGACATCCGAAACACTGAAGCTTTCTTT.

This clonotype was observed a few times. The chain is built from TRBV29-1 and TRBJ2-5; D call uncertain. CDR1 and CDR2 from the germline V gene are SQVTM and ANQGSEA. Trimming removed 6 bases at V and 9 bases at J, with 17 bases between. The CDR3 spans 12 residues. As DNA, the CDR3 is TGCAGCGTGCACAACGTCGACAAGGCCCAGTACTTC. Amino acids: CSVHNVDKAQYF. Using reference TRBV29-1 and TRBJ2-5 for the parts outside the CDR3, the full variable domain is SAVISQKPSRDICQRGTSLTIQCQVDSQVTMMFWYRQQPGQSLTLIATANQGSEATYESGFVIDKFPISRPNLTFSTLTVSNMSPEDSSIYLCSVHNVDKAQYFGPGTRLLVL.

This clonotype occurred a few times. V gene TRBV18 combines with J gene TRBJ2-2; no clear D. There are 13 residues in the CDR3. V was pared by 2 bases and J by 5 bases, with 6 bases between. Germline CDR1 is KGHSH and CDR2 is LQKENI. This CDR3 reads CASSPEGTGELFF. CDR3 nucleotide sequence: TGTGCCAGCTCACCAGAAGGGACCGGGGAGCTGTTTTTT.

This clonotype was counted many times. The rearrangement links TRBV5-6 to TRBJ1-5; tentative D call: TRBD1 (6 bases). The CDR3 length is 16 residues. CDR1 and CDR2 (germline): SGHDT, YYEEEE. V gave up 0 bases and J gave up 3 bases, with 13 bases separating them. Written as DNA, the CDR3 is TGTGCCAGCAGCTTGGGGGGGGCCGGTGTCAATCAGCCCCAGCATTTT. This gives the protein CASSLGGAGVNQPQHF. Full variable domain (rest looked up from reference TRBV5-6 and TRBJ1-5): DAGVTQSPTHLIKTRGQQVTLRCSPKSGHDTVSWYQQALGQGPQFIFQYYEEEERQRGNFPDRFSGHQFPNYSSELNVNALLLGDSALYLCASSLGGAGVNQPQHFGDGTRLSIL.

This clonotype showed up just once. This chain uses TRBV2 with TRBJ2-3; 11 nucleotides line up with TRBD2. Germline V lookup: CDR1 SNHLY, CDR2 FYNNEI. This CDR3 spans 14 amino acids. The CDR3 region has the DNA TGTACCACCTCCACTAGCGGGGGTGGAGATACGCAGTATTTT. It yields the protein CTTSTSGGGDTQYF.

This clonotype has only a few counts. J is TRBJ2-7 and V is TRBV19; TRBD2 matches 10 bases. J gave up 3 bases and V 2 bases, and 4 bases lay outside the gene matches. The CDR3 sequence is 15 residues long. The germline CDR1 and CDR2 sequences are LNHDA and SQIVND (reference sequence). The CDR3 spells CASSIRGTSDYEQYF. CDR3 DNA sequence: TGTGCCAGTAGTATACGGGGGACTAGCGACTACGAGCAGTACTTC.

The sample holds a few counts of this clonotype. The gene calls are TRBV19 and TRBJ1-1; D ambiguous. Germline V gene data show CDR1 as LNHDA and CDR2 as SQIVND (reference sequence). The CDR3 has 15 amino acids. V lost 7 bases to trimming and J lost 0 bases, with 15 bases between them. The CDR3 sequence is CASKRNRFMNTEAFF. CDR3 DNA sequence: TGTGCCAGTAAAAGAAACCGGTTCATGAACACTGAAGCTTTCTTT.

The sample holds a few counts of this clonotype. The rearrangement joins TRBV20-1 to TRBJ1-1; TRBD1 aligns across 8 bases. Germline CDR1 is DFQATT and CDR2 is SNEGSKA (reference sequence). The CDR3 spans 15 residues. V lost 2 bases and J lost 3; bases outside the gene matches: 8. The CDR3 nucleotides are TGCAGTGCTAGACCCTTCGGACAGGGAGACACTGAAGCTTTCTTT. It encodes CSARPFGQGDTEAFF.

This clonotype has just a few counts. The chain links TRBV9 to TRBJ2-2; D gene uncertain. CDR1 is SGDLS and CDR2 is YYNGEE in the germline V gene. The V and J ends lost 0 bases and 3 bases respectively, with 9 bases between them. The CDR3 covers 15 residues. CDR3 loop: CASSVDSLDTGELFF. The CDR3 DNA follows: TGTGCCAGCAGCGTAGACAGTCTCGACACCGGGGAGCTGTTTTTT.

This sequence joins TRBV6-5 and TRBJ2-1, with 8 nucleotides matching TRBD2. The junction had 12 bases not matched to a gene; V was cut back by 7 bases and J by 4 bases. The CDR3 has 16 residues. The germline V gene encodes CDR1 MNHEY and CDR2 SVGAGI. CDR3 nucleotide sequence: TGTGCCAGCACGGCGGGTTCTCGCGGGGGGTACAATGAGCAGTTCTTC. Its translation: CASTAGSRGGYNEQFF.